These T cell receptor beta chains were read from a single sample in a study of shared clonotypes between healthy human individuals. Method: immunoSEQ multiplex PCR; TCRdb's copy keeps in-frame clones and lacks some. Here the sample spans about 450,000 clones, roughly 80% being singletons. The sequenced sample consisted of PBMCs. The source is a woman aged 40 to 50 in good health. Some clones in this sample may be carry-over from other donors' samples. CDR3s include the opening cysteine and the closing phenylalanine or tryptophan. D genes are given only for firm matches. The size entry is marked missing in some rows and otherwise reads once, few, many or a size class.

-	TRBV6-1	TRBJ1-5	few	CASSEYRISNQPQHF	TGTGCCAGCAGTGAATACAGGATTAGCAATCAGCCCCAGCATTTT
-	TRBV6-5	TRBJ2-7	-	CASSYSRAGTHEQYF	TGTGCCAGCAGTTACTCCCGGGCAGGGACCCACGAGCAGTACTTC
-	TRBV10-3	TRBJ1-2	-	CAISSASNYGYTF	TGTGCCATCAGTTCGGCTTCTAACTATGGCTACACCTTC
-	TRBV4-3	TRBJ2-7	-	CASSQSRGYYEQYF	TGCGCCAGCAGCCAGTCCAGGGGTTACTACGAGCAGTACTTC
TRBD1	TRBV5-1	TRBJ2-7	-	CASSILQGAAHEQYF	TGCGCCAGCAGCATCCTACAGGGGGCGGCCCACGAGCAGTACTTC
-	TRBV19	TRBJ1-5	-	CASSMGHSSQPQHF	TGTGCCAGTAGTATGGGTCATTCATCTCAGCCCCAGCATTTT
TRBD2	TRBV7-3	TRBJ2-1	-	CASSSLAGSYNEQFF	TGTGCCAGCAGCTCGCTAGCGGGCTCCTACAATGAGCAGTTCTTC
-	TRBV5-1	TRBJ1-1	few	CASSLDLTEAFF	TGCGCCAGCAGCTTGGACCTCACTGAAGCTTTCTTT
TRBD2	TRBV29-1	TRBJ2-2	-	CSVARTSGSVGTGELFF	TGCAGCGTCGCCAGGACTAGCGGGAGTGTCGGAACCGGGGAGCTGTTTTTT
TRBD1	TRBV28	TRBJ1-5	-	CASRRPGQGVFQPQHF	TGTGCCAGCAGGCGGCCGGGACAGGGGGTTTTTCAGCCCCAGCATTTT
-	TRBV7-2	TRBJ2-7	-	CASSPRTLLLSEQYF	TGTGCCAGCAGCCCACGGACGCTTTTATTGTCCGAGCAGTACTTC
-	TRBV19	TRBJ2-2	-	CASRRTRNTGELFF	TGTGCCAGTAGACGAACTAGGAACACCGGGGAGCTGTTTTTT
-	TRBV29-1	TRBJ1-4	-	CSVRVRANEKLFF	TGCAGCGTTCGGGTCAGGGCTAATGAAAAACTGTTTTTT
TRBD1	TRBV5-1	TRBJ1-1	-	CASSLGQGGTEAFF	TGCGCCAGCAGCTTGGGTCAGGGGGGCACTGAAGCTTTCTTT
-	TRBV11-2	TRBJ2-2	-	CASSLDRVVYSGELFF	TGTGCCAGCAGCTTAGACAGGGTCGTGTATTCCGGGGAGCTGTTTTTT
-	TRBV5-5	TRBJ2-1	-	CASSLSSDNEQFF	TGTGCCAGCAGCTTAAGTAGCGACAATGAGCAGTTCTTC
TRBD1	TRBV7-9	TRBJ2-2	-	CASSPDRVTGELFF	TGTGCCAGCAGCCCAGACAGGGTAACCGGGGAGCTGTTTTTT
-	TRBV30	TRBJ1-1	-	CAWIFGENTEAFF	TGTGCCTGGATATTTGGAGAGAACACTGAAGCTTTCTTT
TRBD1	TRBV19	TRBJ2-5	-	CASSIQGAGVFETQYF	TGTGCCAGTAGTATACAGGGGGCCGGGGTTTTCGAGACCCAGTACTTC
-	TRBV19	TRBJ2-4	-	CASSPRTGRAKNIQYF	TGTGCCAGTAGTCCCCGGACGGGACGTGCCAAAAACATTCAGTACTTC
TRBD1	TRBV28	TRBJ2-1	-	CAGRGQGWNEQFF	TGTGCCGGAAGGGGACAGGGTTGGAATGAGCAGTTCTTC
-	TRBV28	TRBJ1-1	once	CASSPAGGSTEAFF	TGTGCCAGCAGCCCGGCGGGGGGGAGCACTGAAGCTTTCTTT
-	TRBV5-1	TRBJ1-2	-	CASSLRGLGQHSSNYGYTF	TGCGCCAGCAGCTTGAGGGGTCTTGGACAGCACTCTTCTAACTATGGCTACACCTTC
-	TRBV28	TRBJ1-1	-	CASSLGRGRTVNTEAFF	TGTGCCAGCAGTTTGGGTCGTGGCCGTACTGTGAACACTGAAGCTTTCTTT
TRBD1	TRBV5-1	TRBJ2-5	-	CASSLATGAQETQYF	TGCGCCAGCAGCTTGGCCACAGGGGCCCAAGAGACCCAGTACTTC
-	TRBV11-2	TRBJ1-2	-	CASSLMPIYGYTF	TGTGCCAGCAGCTTAATGCCGATCTATGGCTACACCTTC
-	TRBV2	TRBJ2-5	few	CASSERETQYF	TGTGCCAGCAGTGAGAGGGAGACCCAGTACTTC
-	TRBV27	TRBJ2-1	-	CASRLSPHYNEQFF	TGTGCCAGCAGGCTTTCCCCCCACTACAATGAGCAGTTCTTC
TRBD1	TRBV5-1	TRBJ2-7	-	CASSAGQGYYEQYF	TGCGCCAGCAGCGCGGGACAGGGGTACTACGAGCAGTACTTC
TRBD2	TRBV9	TRBJ2-7	-	CASSVAIAGARYEQYF	TGTGCCAGCAGCGTAGCTATAGCGGGAGCTCGCTACGAGCAGTACTTC
-	TRBV4-1	TRBJ1-2	-	CASSHGSGAYGYTF	TGCGCCAGCAGCCACGGATCGGGCGCCTATGGCTACACCTTC
TRBD1	TRBV5-1	TRBJ2-1	-	CASRGQNEQFF	TGCGCCAGCAGGGGACAGAATGAGCAGTTCTTC
TRBD2	TRBV5-1	TRBJ2-7	many	CASSPGLAGVAYEQYF	TGCGCCAGCAGCCCCGGACTAGCGGGGGTGGCCTACGAGCAGTACTTC
-	TRBV6-1	TRBJ2-7	-	CASARQGYEQYF	TGTGCCAGCGCCCGGCAGGGTTACGAGCAGTACTTC